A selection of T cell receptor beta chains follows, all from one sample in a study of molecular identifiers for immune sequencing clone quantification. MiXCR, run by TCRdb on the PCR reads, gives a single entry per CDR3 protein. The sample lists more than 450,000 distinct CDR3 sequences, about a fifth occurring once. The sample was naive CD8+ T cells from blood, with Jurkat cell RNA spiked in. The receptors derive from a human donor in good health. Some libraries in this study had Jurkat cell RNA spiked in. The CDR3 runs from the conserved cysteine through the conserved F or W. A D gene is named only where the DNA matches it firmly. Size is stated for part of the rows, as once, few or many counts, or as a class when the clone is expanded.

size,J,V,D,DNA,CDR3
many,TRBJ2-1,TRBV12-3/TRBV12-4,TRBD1,TGTGCCAGCAGTTCACGGGGACAGGGACAAACCGGTGAGCAGTTCTTC,CASSSRGQGQTGEQFF
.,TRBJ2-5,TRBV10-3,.,TGTGCCATCAGTGAGGGACAGCGACAAGAGACCCAGTACTTC,CAISEGQRQETQYF
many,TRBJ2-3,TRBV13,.,TGTGCCAGCAGCAGCCGGGACTTTGAGAGAGATACGCAGTATTTT,CASSSRDFERDTQYF
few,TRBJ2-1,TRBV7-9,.,TGTGCCAGCAGCTTAGTCGTGAGTGGGGATGAGCAGTTCTTC,CASSLVVSGDEQFF
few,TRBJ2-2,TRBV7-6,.,TGTGCCAGCAGCTTAGCTCTGACGGGAGTATCCGGGGAGCTGTTTTTT,CASSLALTGVSGELFF
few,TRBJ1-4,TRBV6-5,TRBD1,TGTGCCAGCAGTAAAGGGACAGGGGGTAATGAAAAACTGTTTTTT,CASSKGTGGNEKLFF
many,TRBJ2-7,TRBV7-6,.,TGTGCCAGCAGCTTGTCAGGGGCGGACGAGCAGTACTTC,CASSLSGADEQYF
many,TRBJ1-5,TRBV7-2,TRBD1,TGTGCCAGCAGCTTCAACAGGGGGCATCAGCCCCAGCATTTT,CASSFNRGHQPQHF
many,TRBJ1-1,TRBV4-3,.,TGCGCCAGCAGCCCCTATTATGCAGGGTCTTTGGGCACTGAAGCTTTCTTT,CASSPYYAGSLGTEAFF
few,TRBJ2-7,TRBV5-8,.,TGTGCCAGCAGCTTGCCCAGCGAGCAGTACTTC,CASSLPSEQYF
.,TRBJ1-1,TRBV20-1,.,TGCAGTGCCACTGACGTAAGGGGCATGAACACTGAAGCTTTCTTT,CSATDVRGMNTEAFF
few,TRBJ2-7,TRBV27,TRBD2,TGTGCCAGCAGTTTCGGTAGCGGGAGGGCCCACGAGCAGTACTTC,CASSFGSGRAHEQYF
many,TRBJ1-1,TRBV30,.,TGTGCCTGGAGCCCGGGACACTTGAACACTGAAGCTTTCTTT,CAWSPGHLNTEAFF
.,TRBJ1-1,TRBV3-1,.,TGTGCCAGCAGCCAAGACATGGACAGCAGCACTGAAGCTTCCTTT,CASSQDMDSSTEASF
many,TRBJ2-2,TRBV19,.,TGTGCCAGTAGTTTAGGGGGGCTGGAGCTGTTTTTT,CASSLGGLELFF
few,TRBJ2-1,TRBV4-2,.,TGTGCCAGCAGCCAAGAGGGGGCGCTGGGGGTCAATGAGCAGTTCTTC,CASSQEGALGVNEQFF
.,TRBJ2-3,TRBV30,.,TGTGCCTCCGAGCTGGCCTGGGGCACAGATACGCAGTATTTT,CASELAWGTDTQYF
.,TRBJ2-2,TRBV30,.,TGTGCCTGGAACCGGGACTTATACACCGGGGAGCTGTTTTTT,CAWNRDLYTGELFF
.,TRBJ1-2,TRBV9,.,TGTGCCAGCAGCGTAGGATTGGAGAGTCCCCGATATGGCTACACCTTC,CASSVGLESPRYGYTF
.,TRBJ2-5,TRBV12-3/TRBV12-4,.,TGTGCCAGCAGCGGGGGGCCAAAAGAGACCCAGTACTTC,CASSGGPKETQYF
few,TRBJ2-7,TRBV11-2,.,TGTGCCAGCATCCTCCGGCGGTCGGTCGAGCAGTACTTC,CASILRRSVEQYF
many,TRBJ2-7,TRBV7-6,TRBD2,TGTGCCAGCAGCTTAGGACTAGCGGAGTACGAGCAGTACTTC,CASSLGLAEYEQYF
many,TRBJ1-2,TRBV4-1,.,TGCGCCAGCAGCCAAGAGACGCAGTACTATGGCTACACCTTC,CASSQETQYYGYTF
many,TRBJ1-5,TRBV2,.,TGTGCCAGCGAGTCGGGGATTAGCAATCAGCCCCAGCATTTT,CASESGISNQPQHF
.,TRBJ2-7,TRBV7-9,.,TGTGCCAGCAGCTCCAGCCAGGGGGGTCGGGTCGAGCAGTACTTC,CASSSSQGGRVEQYF
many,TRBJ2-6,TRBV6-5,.,TGTGCCAGCAGTTACTCGACAGCTTATTACTCTGGGGCCAACGTCCTGACTTTC,CASSYSTAYYSGANVLTF
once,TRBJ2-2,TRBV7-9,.,TGTGCCAGCAGCCTTACGAGTACCAGGGAGCTGTTTTTT,CASSLTSTRELFF
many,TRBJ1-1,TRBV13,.,TGTGCCAGCAGCTTAGCCTCAACTGGAGCTTTCTTT,CASSLASTGAFF
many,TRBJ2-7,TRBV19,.,TGTGCCAGTAGTATAGATGGGACCATGGACGAGCAGTACTTC,CASSIDGTMDEQYF
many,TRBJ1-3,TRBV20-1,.,TGCAGTGCTTACTCTGGAAACACCATATATTTT,CSAYSGNTIYF
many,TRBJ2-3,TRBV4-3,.,TGCGCCAGCAGCCAGAGAGCGGACGTTTTGACTCGCACAGATACGCAGTATTTT,CASSQRADVLTRTDTQYF
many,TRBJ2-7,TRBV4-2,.,TGTGCCAGCAGCCAAGTGGGTCGGATCGAGCAGTACTTC,CASSQVGRIEQYF
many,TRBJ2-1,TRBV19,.,TGTGCCAGTAGTTATCCTAGCCCGAATGAGCAGTTCTTC,CASSYPSPNEQFF
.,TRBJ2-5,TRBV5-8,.,TGTGCCAGCAGCTTCAGACCGGACAGAGACCAAGAGACCCAGTACTTC,CASSFRPDRDQETQYF
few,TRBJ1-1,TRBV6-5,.,TGTGCCAGCAGTTACTATGGATCTGAAGCTTTCTTT,CASSYYGSEAFF
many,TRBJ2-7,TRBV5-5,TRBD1,TGTGCCAGCAGCTGGGGGAAGGACAGGGCGTCCTACGAGCAGTACTTC,CASSWGKDRASYEQYF
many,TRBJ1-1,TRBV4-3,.,TGCGCCAGCAGCCAAGATCTCGTGGGGGACACTGAAGCTTTCTTT,CASSQDLVGDTEAFF
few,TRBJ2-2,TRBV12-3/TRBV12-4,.,TGTGCCACCCCGCGGACTGGCGGGAAGACCGGGGAGCTGTTTTTT,CATPRTGGKTGELFF
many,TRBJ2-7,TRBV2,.,TGTGCCACTCTGGACGGCGCCTACGAGCAGTACTTC,CATLDGAYEQYF
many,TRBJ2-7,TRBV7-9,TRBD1,TGTGCCAGCAGCTCCGACCTGACAGGGAAGGAGTACTTC,CASSSDLTGKEYF
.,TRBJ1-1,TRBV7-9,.,TGTGCCAGCAGCACCGAGGACAGAGTAAATGGAGCTTTCTTT,CASSTEDRVNGAFF
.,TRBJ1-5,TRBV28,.,TGTGCCAGCAGTTTACGGGACTTTAGCAATCAGCCCCAGCATTTT,CASSLRDFSNQPQHF
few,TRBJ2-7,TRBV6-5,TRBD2,TGTGCCAGCAGTTACTTCGGGACTACGAGCTCCTACGAGCAGTACTTC,CASSYFGTTSSYEQYF
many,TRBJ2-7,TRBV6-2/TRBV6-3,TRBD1,TGTGCCAGCATTCATGAACAGGGGTCAGACGAGCAGTACTTC,CASIHEQGSDEQYF
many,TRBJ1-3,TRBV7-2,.,TGTGCCAGCAGCTCCGAGGGGTTGACTGGAAACACCATATATTTT,CASSSEGLTGNTIYF
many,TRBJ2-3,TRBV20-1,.,TGCAGTGCCATCGGGCCCCCGATCACAGATACGCAGTATTTT,CSAIGPPITDTQYF
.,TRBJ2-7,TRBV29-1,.,TGCAGCGTTGTGGGGGGAAAGGGGGCATACGAGCAGTACTTC,CSVVGGKGAYEQYF